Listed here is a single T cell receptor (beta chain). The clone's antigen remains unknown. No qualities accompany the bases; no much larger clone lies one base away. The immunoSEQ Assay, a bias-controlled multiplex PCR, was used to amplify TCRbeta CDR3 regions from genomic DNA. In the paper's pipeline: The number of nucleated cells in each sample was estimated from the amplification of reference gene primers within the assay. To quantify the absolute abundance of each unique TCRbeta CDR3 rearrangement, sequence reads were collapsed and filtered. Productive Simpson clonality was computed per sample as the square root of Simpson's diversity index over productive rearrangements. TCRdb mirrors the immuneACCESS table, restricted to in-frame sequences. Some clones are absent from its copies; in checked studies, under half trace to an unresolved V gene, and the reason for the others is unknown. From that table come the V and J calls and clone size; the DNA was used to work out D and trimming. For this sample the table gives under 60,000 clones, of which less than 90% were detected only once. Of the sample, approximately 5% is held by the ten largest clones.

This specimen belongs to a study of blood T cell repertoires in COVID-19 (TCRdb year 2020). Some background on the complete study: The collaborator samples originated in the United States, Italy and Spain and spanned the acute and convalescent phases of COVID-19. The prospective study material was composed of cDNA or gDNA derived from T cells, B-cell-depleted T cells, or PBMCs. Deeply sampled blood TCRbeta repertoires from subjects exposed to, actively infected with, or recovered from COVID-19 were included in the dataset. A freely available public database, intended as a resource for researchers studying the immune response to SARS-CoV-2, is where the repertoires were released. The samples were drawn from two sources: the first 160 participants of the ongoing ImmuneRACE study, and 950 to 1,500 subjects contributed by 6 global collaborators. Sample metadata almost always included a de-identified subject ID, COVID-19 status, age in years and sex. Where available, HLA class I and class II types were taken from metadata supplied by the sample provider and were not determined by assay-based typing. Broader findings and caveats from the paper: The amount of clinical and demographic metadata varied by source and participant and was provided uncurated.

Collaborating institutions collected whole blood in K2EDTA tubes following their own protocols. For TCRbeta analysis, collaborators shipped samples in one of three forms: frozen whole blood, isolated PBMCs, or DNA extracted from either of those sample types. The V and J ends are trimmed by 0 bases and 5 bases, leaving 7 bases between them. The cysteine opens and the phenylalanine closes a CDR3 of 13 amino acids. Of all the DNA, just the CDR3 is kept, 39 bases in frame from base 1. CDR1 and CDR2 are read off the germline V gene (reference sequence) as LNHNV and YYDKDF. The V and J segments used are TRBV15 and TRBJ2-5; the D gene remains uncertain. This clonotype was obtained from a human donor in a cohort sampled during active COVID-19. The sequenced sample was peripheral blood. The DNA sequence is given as TGTGCCACCAGCAGAGATCGCGAGGAGACCCAGTACTTC. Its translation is CATSRDREETQYF.